The 22 T cell receptor beta chains presented below share a single source sample, sequenced in a study of regulatory T cells in long-lasting Graves disease. The TCR beta library used iRepertoire HTBI primers with Arm-PCR amplification of CDR3. TCRdb ran MiXCR on the multiplex PCR reads and lists one entry per CDR3 protein. The table shows roughly 400,000 distinct CDR3 sequences, with around a fifth occurring only once. Sample time point: persistent/refractory GD, antithyroid drugs over 5 years with positive TRAb. From RNA extracted from PBMCs, the TCR library was made. The input for sequencing was peripheral blood mononuclear cells (PBMCs), taken when the disease was refractory, from a patient treated with antithyroid drugs. These receptors were taken from a female donor with Graves disease.

This clonotype was seen more than once but under ten times. This chain joins TRBV27 and TRBJ2-1; TRBD2 matches 7 bases. The CDR3 has 16 amino acids. The V and J ends lost 0 bases and 3 bases, in that order; junction bases with no gene match: 5. Germline CDR1 and CDR2: MNHEY and SMNVEV (reference sequence). CDR3 residues: CASSLSTQRGYNEQFF. The CDR3 nucleotides read TGTGCCAGCAGTTTATCGACCCAGCGGGGCTACAATGAGCAGTTCTTC.

Note on this clonotype: This may stem from a read error, because a much larger clone lies one nucleotide away. This chain uses TRBV7-8 with TRBJ2-6; D is possibly TRBD2 (7 bases). From germline, CDR1 is SGHVS and CDR2 FQNEAQ. The CDR3 has 14 amino acids. The CDR3 region has the DNA TGTGCCAGCGACGGGGTAGGGGGGGCCAACATCCTGACTTTC. It translates to CASDGVGGANILTF.

The chain carries TRBV7-9 and TRBJ2-7; 8 bases are a match to TRBD2. V lost 0 bases and J lost 1; bases outside the gene matches: 5. CDR3 length equals 16 residues. Looked up from germline, CDR1 is SEHNR and CDR2 is FQNEAQ (reference sequence). This CDR3 reads CASSLAAGLASYEQYF. The CDR3 coding sequence is TGTGCCAGCAGCTTAGCGGCAGGACTAGCTTCCTACGAGCAGTACTTC.

This clonotype occurred a few times. J is TRBJ2-7 and V is TRBV20-1, with D perhaps TRBD1 (5 bases). The germline gives CDR1 DFQATT, CDR2 SNEGSKA (reference sequence). CDR3 size: 15 residues. Trimming stripped 0 bases from V and 6 bases from J, with 18 bases between. The CDR3 spells CSARDLLRAPTEQYF. The CDR3 DNA reads as TGCAGTGCTAGAGATCTCCTCAGGGCACCAACCGAGCAGTACTTC.

This clonotype was seen ten or more times. V usage is TRBV6-2 or TRBV6-3 and J usage is TRBJ1-2; D may be TRBD1 (5 bases). Germline values: CDR1 MNHEY, CDR2 SVGEGT. V was clipped by 4 bases and J by 4 bases, with 13 bases between them. The CDR3 has 14 amino acids. The CDR3 DNA reads TGTGCCAGCAGTTCCCCGGGACGGGGCTATGGCTACACCTTC. Residues: CASSSPGRGYGYTF.

This clonotype was detected ten times or more. V and J are TRBV28 and TRBJ1-4; D gene uncertain. V was trimmed by 7 bases and J by 6 bases, leaving 18 bases between them. The CDR3 totals 15 residues. Germline-derived CDR1 and CDR2 are MDHEN and SYDVKM. The CDR3 DNA reads as TGTGCCAGCACCTCCCCAGCAAAGGTGTATGAAAAACTGTTTTTT. Translating it yields CASTSPAKVYEKLFF.

The chain recombines TRBV10-3 with TRBJ1-1; TRBD1 is a possible D gene (5 bases). There are 14 residues in the CDR3. Germline V lookup: CDR1 ENHRY, CDR2 SYGVKD. The V and J ends lost 10 bases and 3 bases respectively, with 18 bases between them. CDR3: CATATGVQDTEAFF. CDR3 sequence (DNA): TGTGCCACCGCGACGGGGGTTCAAGACACTGAAGCTTTCTTT.

This clonotype came up many times. The gene calls are TRBV29-1 and TRBJ2-5, with D possibly being TRBD2 (6 bases). CDR1 is SQVTM and CDR2 is ANQGSEA in the germline V gene. The CDR3 has 12 residues. V was clipped by 7 bases and J by 5 bases, with 14 bases between them. CDR3 sequence (DNA): TGCAGCGGGTATAGGGACTGGGAGACCCAGTACTTC. The encoded protein is CSGYRDWETQYF.

This clonotype has a count of ten or more. This CDR3 reads CASSNKGPYEQYF. CDR3 DNA sequence: TGTGCCAGCAGTAACAAGGGTCCCTACGAGCAGTACTTC. This chain uses TRBV27 with TRBJ2-7, with D hard to call. Germline loops: CDR1 MNHEY, CDR2 SMNVEV (reference sequence). The CDR3 extends over 13 amino acids. Trimming pared 5 bases from V and 2 bases from J, leaving 10 bases between.

This clonotype was seen repeatedly, ten times or more. The CDR3 bases are TGCGCCAGCAGCCAAGATTGGGAGGAGACCCAGTACTTC. Amino acids: CASSQDWEETQYF. The V call is TRBV4-1, the J call TRBJ2-5, with a weak D call TRBD2 (5 bases). V was pared by 0 bases and J by 5 bases, with 7 bases between. The CDR3 length is 13 residues. Per the germline V gene, CDR1 is MGHRA and CDR2 is YSYEKL.

As for this clonotype: Relative to the germline gene, one junction end is altered; a read error may explain this. The rearrangement joins TRBV29-1 to TRBJ1-2; no firm D call. CDR1 and CDR2 (germline): SQVTM, ANQGSEA. The CDR3 contains 12 residues. The DNA of the CDR3 is TGCAGCGTCCCCCAGGCAGGCTATAGCTACACCTTC. It is translated as CSVPQAGYSYTF.

This clonotype appeared many times. This chain links TRBV11-2 with TRBJ2-2; TRBD2 matches 10 bases. Germline assignment: CDR1 SGHAT and CDR2 FQNNGV. Trimming cost V 5 bases and J 1 base; bases outside gene matches: 4. This CDR3 region has 16 residues. Here the CDR3 reads CASSRTSGGNTGELFF. CDR3 nucleotide sequence: TGTGCCAGCAGCAGGACTAGCGGAGGGAACACCGGGGAGCTGTTTTTT.

This clonotype was found a few times. V gene TRBV27 combines with J gene TRBJ1-1; TRBD1 might be the D (5 bases). Germline V gene lookup returns CDR1 MNHEY and CDR2 SMNVEV (reference sequence). The V gene lost 2 bases and the J gene lost 0 bases, with 10 bases spanning the gap. This CDR3 is built from 15 residues. The CDR3 sequence is CASSLRGLMNTEAFF. The CDR3 DNA reads as TGTGCCAGCAGTTTAAGGGGACTGATGAACACTGAAGCTTTCTTT.

This clonotype has a handful of counts. This chain uses TRBV20-1 with TRBJ1-3, with 8 bases aligning to TRBD1. J lost 2 bases, V lost 6 bases, and 6 bases had no gene match. This CDR3 has 14 amino acids. Germline V gene sequence: CDR1 DFQATT, CDR2 SNEGSKA (reference sequence). CDR3 nucleotides: TGCAGTGCAGCCTCACAGGGGGCTGGAAACACCATATATTTT. Translated: CSAASQGAGNTIYF.

V and J are TRBV19 and TRBJ2-5, with 15 bases that match TRBD2. This CDR3 is 17 amino acids long. Trimming at V came to 3 bases and at J to 1 base, leaving 3 bases not matched to a gene. Per germline, CDR1 LNHDA and CDR2 SQIVND (reference sequence). The CDR3 reads CASSMGGLAGGQETQYF. The DNA for the CDR3 is TGTGCCAGTAGTATGGGGGGACTAGCGGGAGGCCAAGAGACCCAGTACTTC.

Note on this clonotype: Just one base apart from a much larger clone, this may be a read error. This rearrangement joins TRBV6-2 or TRBV6-3 to TRBJ2-5, with a weak D call TRBD1 (5 bases). This CDR3 spans 14 amino acids. CDR1 MNHEY and CDR2 SVGEGT come from the germline V gene. Trimming took 2 bases from V and 3 from J, leaving 10 bases between them. DNA of the CDR3: TGTGCCAGCAGTTACAAGACAGCAAAAGAGACCCAGTACTTC. As protein: CASSYKTAKETQYF.

A single count supports this clonotype. This chain joins TRBV11-3 and TRBJ2-5; 9 bases are a match to TRBD1. The germline V gene encodes CDR1 SGHNT and CDR2 YENEEA. The CDR3 loop spans 15 amino acids. Trimming removed 5 bases from V and 4 bases from J; junction bases left unmatched: 8. CDR3 nucleotides: TGTGCCAGCAGCCTGACAGGGGGGGCGGGAGAGACCCAGTACTTC. It codes for CASSLTGGAGETQYF.

The table lists this clonotype with many counts. This rearrangement joins TRBV28 to TRBJ2-7; D possibly uses TRBD1 or TRBD2 (5 bases each). V was pared by 7 bases and J by 5 bases, with 21 bases between. This CDR3 comprises 15 residues. Germline V gene lookup returns CDR1 MDHEN and CDR2 SYDVKM. CDR3 in DNA: TGTGCCAGCACCCTTGGGACGGTAAGGGCTGACGAGCAGTACTTC. As protein: CASTLGTVRADEQYF.

At least ten counts were recorded for this clonotype. The rearrangement joins TRBV18 to TRBJ1-5; the D is unclear. Germline V CDR1 and CDR2: KGHSH, LQKENI. Trimming removed 0 bases from V and 4 bases from J, with 7 bases in between. The CDR3 is 14 residues long. This CDR3 is CASSPPQSNQPQHF. As DNA, the CDR3 is TGTGCCAGCTCACCACCGCAAAGTAATCAGCCCCAGCATTTT. Together with reference TRBV18 and TRBJ1-5, the CDR3 gives the full variable domain: NAGVMQNPRHLVRRRGQEARLRCSPMKGHSHVYWYRQLPEEGLKFMVYLQKENIIDESGMPKERFSAEFPKEGPSILRIQQVVRGDSAAYFCASSPPQSNQPQHFGDGTRLSIL.

Of note for this clonotype: This may be a read error: a much more frequent sequence differs by one nucleotide. The chain has TRBV6-1 and TRBJ1-1; D call uncertain. Per the germline V gene, CDR1 is MNHNS and CDR2 is SASEGT. This CDR3 has 14 amino acids. The CDR3 sequence is CASSVWGGDTEASF. The CDR3 region has the DNA TGTGCCAGCAGTGTTTGGGGAGGAGACACTGAAGCTTCCTTT.

At least ten counts were recorded for this clonotype. The J gene is TRBJ2-5, the V gene TRBV11-1, with a possible D match to TRBD1 (5 bases). Trimming left V 4 bases short and J 0 bases short, with 12 bases between. The germline gives CDR1 SGHAT, CDR2 FQDESV (reference sequence). CDR3 length: 15 residues. CDR3: CASSSYGHHQETQYF. The CDR3 DNA sequence: TGTGCCAGCAGCTCCTATGGACACCACCAAGAGACCCAGTACTTC.

A word on this clonotype: This may arise from a read error, as a much more abundant clone is one base away. V gene TRBV6-2 or TRBV6-3 combines with J gene TRBJ2-7; 9 nucleotides align to TRBD1. The V gene end was trimmed by 10 bases and the J gene end by 5 bases; junction bases not matched to a gene: 12. CDR1 and CDR2 from the germline V gene are MNHEY and SVGEGT. The CDR3 contains 14 residues. CDR3 coding DNA: TGTGCCACAGACTCGGGACAGGGACCCGACGAGCAGTACTTC. This sequence encodes CATDSGQGPDEQYF.